This T cell receptor beta chain was observed in a study of T-cell memory formation after mild COVID-19. With 3 bases clipped from V and 3 bases from J, the junction kept 5 bases outside the gene matches. This CDR3 is 16 amino acids long. The authors produced TCR alpha and TCR beta cDNA libraries with sample barcodes and UMIs by 5'RACE using constant-segment primers. From the 5' RACE reads, TCRdb called clonotypes with MiXCR, one entry per CDR3 protein. The sample has approximately 100,000 distinct CDR3 sequences; around a quarter are singletons. The sample comprised PBMCs or a T cell subset sorted from them (not recorded which). The origin of this receptor is a man in his late teens or twenties who had mild COVID-19 (a few samples of this study predate the infection). Cell type and time point are not known. The J gene is TRBJ2-1, the V gene TRBV12-3 or TRBV12-4; 10 positions agree with TRBD2. In DNA form, the CDR3 reads TGTGCCAGCAGTTTTAAGCGGGGGGGCCGCTACAATGAGCAGTTCTTC. This codes for CASSFKRGGRYNEQFF.